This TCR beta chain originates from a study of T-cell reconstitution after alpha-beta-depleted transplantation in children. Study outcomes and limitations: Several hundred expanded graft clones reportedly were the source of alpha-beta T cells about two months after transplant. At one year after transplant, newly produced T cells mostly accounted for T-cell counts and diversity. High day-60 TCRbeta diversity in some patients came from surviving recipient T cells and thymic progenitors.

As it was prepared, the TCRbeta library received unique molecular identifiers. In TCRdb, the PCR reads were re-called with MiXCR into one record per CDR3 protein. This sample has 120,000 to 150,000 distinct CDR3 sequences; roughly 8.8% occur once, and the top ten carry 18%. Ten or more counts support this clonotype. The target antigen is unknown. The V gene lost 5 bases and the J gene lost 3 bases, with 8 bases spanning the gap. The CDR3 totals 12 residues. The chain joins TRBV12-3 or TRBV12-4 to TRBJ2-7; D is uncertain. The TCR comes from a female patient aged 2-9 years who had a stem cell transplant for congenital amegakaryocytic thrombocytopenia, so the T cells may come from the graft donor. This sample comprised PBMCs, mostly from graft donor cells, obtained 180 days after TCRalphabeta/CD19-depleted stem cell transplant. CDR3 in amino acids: CASSPPVYEQYF. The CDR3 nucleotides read TGTGCCAGCAGTCCCCCGGTCTACGAGCAGTACTTC.